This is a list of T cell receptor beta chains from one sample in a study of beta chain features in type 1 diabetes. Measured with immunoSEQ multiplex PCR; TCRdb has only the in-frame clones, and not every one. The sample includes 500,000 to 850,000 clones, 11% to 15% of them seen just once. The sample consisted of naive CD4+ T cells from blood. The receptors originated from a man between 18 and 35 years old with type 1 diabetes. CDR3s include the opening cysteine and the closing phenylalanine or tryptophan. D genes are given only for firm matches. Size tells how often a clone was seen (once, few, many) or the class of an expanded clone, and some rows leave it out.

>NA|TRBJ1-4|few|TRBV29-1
CSALPEGTPIEKLFF
TGCAGCGCCCTCCCGGAGGGGACACCAATTGAAAAACTGTTTTTT
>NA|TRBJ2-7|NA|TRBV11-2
CASSSLKGGVGEQYF
TGTGCCAGCAGCTCCCTTAAAGGGGGGGTGGGCGAGCAGTACTTC
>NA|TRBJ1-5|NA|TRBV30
CAWSLGWVSNQPQHF
TGTGCCTGGAGCCTGGGATGGGTCAGCAATCAGCCCCAGCATTTT
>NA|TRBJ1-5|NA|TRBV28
CASSSAVNRRDQPQHF
TGTGCCAGCAGTTCCGCCGTCAATAGGAGGGATCAGCCCCAGCATTTT
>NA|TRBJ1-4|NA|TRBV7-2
CASSFSNIRGEKLFF
TGTGCCAGCAGTTTCTCGAACATAAGGGGTGAGAAACTGTTTTTT
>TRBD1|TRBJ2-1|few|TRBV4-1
CASSQDRGLDEQFF
TGCGCCAGCAGCCAAGACAGGGGGCTGGATGAGCAGTTCTTC
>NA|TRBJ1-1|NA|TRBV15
CATSRDLNRAFF
TGTGCCACCAGCAGAGATTTGAATAGGGCTTTCTTT
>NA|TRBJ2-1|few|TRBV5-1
CASSLDRSRDEQFF
TGCGCCAGCAGCTTAGACAGGTCGCGGGATGAGCAGTTCTTC
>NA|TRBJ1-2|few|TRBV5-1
CASSLRSGTDYGYTF
TGCGCCAGCAGCTTGCGGTCAGGAACGGACTATGGCTACACCTTC
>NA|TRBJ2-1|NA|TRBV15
CATSRERLYNEQFF
TGTGCCACCAGCAGAGAGCGGCTCTACAATGAGCAGTTCTTC
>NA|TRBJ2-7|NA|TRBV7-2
CASSGQTLSYEQYF
TGTGCCAGCAGTGGCCAGACACTTTCCTACGAGCAGTACTTC
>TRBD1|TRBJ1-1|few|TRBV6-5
CASSRQGSTEAFF
TGTGCCAGCAGTAGACAGGGGAGCACTGAAGCTTTCTTT
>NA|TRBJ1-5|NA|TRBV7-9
CASSGPGEAFYSNQPQHF
TGTGCCAGCAGCGGCCCGGGTGAAGCTTTTTATAGCAATCAGCCCCAGCATTTT
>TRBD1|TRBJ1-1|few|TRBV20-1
CIPGGETEAFF
TGCATTCCAGGGGGGGAAACTGAAGCTTTCTTT
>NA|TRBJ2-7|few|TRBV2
CASSDLHLRTYEQYF
TGTGCCAGCAGTGATCTCCATTTGAGAACCTACGAGCAGTACTTC
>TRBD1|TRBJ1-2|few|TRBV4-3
CASSQPDRVDGYTF
TGCGCCAGCAGCCAGCCCGACAGGGTAGATGGCTACACCTTC
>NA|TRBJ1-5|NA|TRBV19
CASTTDSWNQPQHF
TGTGCCAGTACCACCGACTCCTGGAATCAGCCCCAGCATTTT
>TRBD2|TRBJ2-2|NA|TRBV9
CASSPTSGRTGELFF
TGTGCCAGCAGCCCTACTAGCGGGAGAACCGGGGAGCTGTTTTTT
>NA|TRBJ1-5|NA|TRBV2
CASSVQGENQPQHF
TGTGCCAGCTCCGTCCAAGGGGAGAATCAGCCCCAGCATTTT
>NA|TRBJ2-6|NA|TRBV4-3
CASSSLSGANVLTF
TGCGCCAGCAGCTCGCTCTCTGGGGCCAACGTCCTGACTTTC
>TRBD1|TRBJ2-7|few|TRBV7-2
CASSPRGQEGSYEQYF
TGTGCCAGCAGCCCTAGGGGACAGGAGGGGTCCTACGAGCAGTACTTC
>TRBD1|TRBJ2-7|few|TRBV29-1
CSAIRDRGSYEQYF
TGCAGCGCTATCCGCGACAGGGGGTCCTACGAGCAGTACTTC